This T cell receptor (beta chain) appears in the sequencing data of a study of cytomegalovirus exposure and HLA in healthy donors. For this clone: The antigen is unknown.

This PCR relied on a set of 60 Vbeta primers and 13 Jbeta primers. Measured with immunoSEQ multiplex PCR; TCRdb has only the in-frame clones, and not every one. The sample holds some 130,000 clones, 60% to 85% seen once. The CDR3 has 15 amino acids. Looked up from germline, CDR1 is MNHEY and CDR2 is SVGAGI. V dropped 5 bases and J dropped 4 bases, with 16 bases sitting between them. Findings of the study overall: Some highly shared sequence variants likely arose as a pipeline artifact.

The sequenced sample was PBMCs. The chain is built from TRBV6-5 and TRBJ2-3, with D perhaps matching TRBD1 (5 bases). This TCR was recovered from a young woman in good health and CMV-seronegative. As DNA, the CDR3 is TGTGCCAGCAGTCCCCTAATAAGGACACCAGATACGCAGTATTTT. It yields the protein CASSPLIRTPDTQYF.